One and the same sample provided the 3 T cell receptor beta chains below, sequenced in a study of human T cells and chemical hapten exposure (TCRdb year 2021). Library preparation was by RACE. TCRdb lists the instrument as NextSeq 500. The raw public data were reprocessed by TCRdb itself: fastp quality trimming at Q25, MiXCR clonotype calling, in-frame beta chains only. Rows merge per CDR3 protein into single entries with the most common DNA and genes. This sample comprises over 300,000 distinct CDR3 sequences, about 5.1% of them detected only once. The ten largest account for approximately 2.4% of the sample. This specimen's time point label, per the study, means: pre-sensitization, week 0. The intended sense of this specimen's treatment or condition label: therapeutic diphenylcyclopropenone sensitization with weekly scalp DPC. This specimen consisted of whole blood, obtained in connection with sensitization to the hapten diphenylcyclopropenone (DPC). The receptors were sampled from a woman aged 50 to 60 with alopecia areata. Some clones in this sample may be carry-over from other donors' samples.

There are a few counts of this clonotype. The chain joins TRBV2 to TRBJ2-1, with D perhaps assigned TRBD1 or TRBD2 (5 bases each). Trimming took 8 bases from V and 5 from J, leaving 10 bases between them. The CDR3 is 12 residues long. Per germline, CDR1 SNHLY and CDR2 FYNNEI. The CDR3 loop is CASPGPDNEQFF. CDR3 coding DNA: TGTGCCAGCCCGGGACCTGACAATGAGCAGTTCTTC.

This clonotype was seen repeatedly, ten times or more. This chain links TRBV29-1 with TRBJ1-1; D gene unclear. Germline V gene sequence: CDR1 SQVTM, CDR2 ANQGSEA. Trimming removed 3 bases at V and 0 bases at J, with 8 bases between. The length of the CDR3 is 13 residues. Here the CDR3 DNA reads TGCAGCGTTGACGGGCAGTTGAACACTGAAGCTTTCTTT. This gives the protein CSVDGQLNTEAFF.

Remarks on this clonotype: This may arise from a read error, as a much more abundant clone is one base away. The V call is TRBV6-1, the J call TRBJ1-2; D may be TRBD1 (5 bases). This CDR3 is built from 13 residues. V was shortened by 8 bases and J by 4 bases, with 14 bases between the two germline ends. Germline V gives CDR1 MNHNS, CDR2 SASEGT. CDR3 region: CASGQGHSYGYTF. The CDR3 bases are TGTGCCAGCGGCCAAGGACACAGCTATGGCTACACCTTC.